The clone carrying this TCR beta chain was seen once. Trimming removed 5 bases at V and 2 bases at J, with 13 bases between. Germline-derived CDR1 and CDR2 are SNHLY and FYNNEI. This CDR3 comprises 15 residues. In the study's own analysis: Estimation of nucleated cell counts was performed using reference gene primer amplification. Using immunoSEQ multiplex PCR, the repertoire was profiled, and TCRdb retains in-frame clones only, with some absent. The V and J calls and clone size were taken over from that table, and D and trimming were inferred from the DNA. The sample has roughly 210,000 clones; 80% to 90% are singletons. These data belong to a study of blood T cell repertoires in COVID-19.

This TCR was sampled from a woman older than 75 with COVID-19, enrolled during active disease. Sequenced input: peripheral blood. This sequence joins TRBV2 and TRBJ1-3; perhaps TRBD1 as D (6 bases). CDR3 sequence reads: CASSIERGPGNTIYF. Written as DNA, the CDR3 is TGTGCCAGCAGTATAGAGCGGGGGCCTGGAAACACCATATATTTT.